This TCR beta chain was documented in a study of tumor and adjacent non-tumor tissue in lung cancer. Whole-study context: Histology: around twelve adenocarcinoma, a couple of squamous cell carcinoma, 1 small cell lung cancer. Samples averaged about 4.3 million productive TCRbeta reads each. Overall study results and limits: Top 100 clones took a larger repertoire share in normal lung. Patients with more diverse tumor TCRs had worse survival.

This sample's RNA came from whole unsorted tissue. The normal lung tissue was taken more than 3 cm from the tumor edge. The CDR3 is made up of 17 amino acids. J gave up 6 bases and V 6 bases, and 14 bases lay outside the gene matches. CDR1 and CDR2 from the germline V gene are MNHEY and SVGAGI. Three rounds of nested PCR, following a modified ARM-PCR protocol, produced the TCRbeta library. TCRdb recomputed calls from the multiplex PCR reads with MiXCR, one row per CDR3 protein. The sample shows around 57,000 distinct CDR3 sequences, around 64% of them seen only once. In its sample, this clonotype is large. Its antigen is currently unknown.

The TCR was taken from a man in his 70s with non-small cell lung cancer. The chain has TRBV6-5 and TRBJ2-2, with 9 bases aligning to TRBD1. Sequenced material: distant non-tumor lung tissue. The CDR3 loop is CASRFSGTGMYAGELFF. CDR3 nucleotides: TGTGCCAGCAGATTTTCCGGGACAGGGATGTACGCCGGGGAGCTGTTTTTT.